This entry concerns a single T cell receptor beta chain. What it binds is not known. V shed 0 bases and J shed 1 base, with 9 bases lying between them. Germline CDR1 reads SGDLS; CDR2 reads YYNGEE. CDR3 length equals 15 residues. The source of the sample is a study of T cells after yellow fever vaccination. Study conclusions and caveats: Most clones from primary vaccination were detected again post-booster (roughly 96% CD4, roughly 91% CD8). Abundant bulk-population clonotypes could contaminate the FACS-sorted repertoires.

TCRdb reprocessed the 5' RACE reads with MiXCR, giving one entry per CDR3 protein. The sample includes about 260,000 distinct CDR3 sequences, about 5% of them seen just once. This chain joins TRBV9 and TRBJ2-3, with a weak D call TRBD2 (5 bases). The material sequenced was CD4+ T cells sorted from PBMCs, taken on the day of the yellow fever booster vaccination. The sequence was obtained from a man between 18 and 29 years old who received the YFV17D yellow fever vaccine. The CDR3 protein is CASSVGPAGTDTQYF. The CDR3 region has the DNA TGTGCCAGCAGCGTAGGGCCAGCGGGCACAGATACGCAGTATTTT.